This T cell receptor (beta chain) was captured by sequencing in a study of T cells expressing NK-cell markers. Following a re-call of the 5' RACE reads, TCRdb has one entry per CDR3 protein and lacks DNA. The listing records approximately 440,000 distinct CDR3 sequences. The sequence was obtained from a woman aged 45-65 years in good health. The source material was blood T cells: a sorted CD56 or NKG2C T cell subset, CD4+ or CD8+ T cells, or bulk PBMC T cells (not recorded which).

CDR3 region: CSARDRRGAGTEAFF. This chain links TRBV20-1 with TRBJ1-1. Germline V lookup: CDR1 DFQATT, CDR2 SNEGSKA (reference sequence). The CDR3 has 15 amino acids.